This TCR beta chain is drawn from a study of blood T cell repertoires in COVID-19. This CDR3 region has 14 residues. From germline, CDR1 is SGHTA and CDR2 FQGNSA. Trimming took off 5 bases at V and 2 bases at J, with 12 bases between the two ends. Profiling relied on immunoSEQ multiplex PCR, and the TCRdb table lists in-frame clones only, not all of them. In the table there are some 110,000 clones, 65% to 75% of which are singletons. This sequence was found in a human donor with acute or convalescent COVID-19. The donor label of this sample is uncertain. The chain is built from TRBV7-2 and TRBJ1-2; D unclear. The sequenced sample consisted of peripheral blood. CDR3 in amino acids: CASSVTTGNYGYTF. CDR3 sequence (DNA): TGTGCCAGCAGCGTAACAACGGGAAACTATGGCTACACCTTC.